This is a list of T cell receptor beta chains from one sample in a study of post-analysis software for immune sequencing data. TCRdb passed the PCR reads through MiXCR, listing each CDR3 protein once. This table has about half a million distinct CDR3 sequences, approximately 45% appearing once. Input material: blood. The source is a girl aged 5 to 17 with multiple sclerosis. CDR3s include the opening cysteine and the closing phenylalanine or tryptophan. D genes are given only for firm matches. Part of the rows lack a size; the others show once, few, many or a class for expanded clones.

clone size	V gene	D gene	J gene	CDR3 protein	CDR3 DNA
-	TRBV15	TRBD2	TRBJ2-5	CATSRRLAGRETQYF	TGTGCCACCAGCAGACGACTAGCGGGAAGGGAGACCCAGTACTTC
-	TRBV10-3	TRBD2	TRBJ2-3	CAISAGLAGGLSTSTDTQYF	TGTGCCATCAGCGCGGGACTGGCGGGAGGACTATCTACTAGCACAGATACGCAGTATTTT
-	TRBV7-2	-	TRBJ2-7	CASSLWGLGLAINNEQYF	TGTGCCAGCAGCTTATGGGGGCTGGGACTGGCTATTAACAACGAGCAGTACTTC
-	TRBV24-1	-	TRBJ2-1	CATSDADSHEQFF	TGTGCCACCAGTGACGCGGACAGTCATGAGCAGTTCTTC
once	TRBV27	TRBD1	TRBJ2-4	CASSLAGQGARYGQYF	TGTGCCAGCAGTTTAGCCGGACAGGGGGCGAGGTACGGGCAGTACTTC
once	TRBV7-9	-	TRBJ2-1	CASSLLGVGSYNEQFF	TGTGCCAGCAGCTTATTGGGGGTTGGCTCCTACAATGAGCAGTTCTTC
-	TRBV24-1	TRBD1	TRBJ2-5	CATSEPRDRLQETQYF	TGTGCCACCAGTGAACCCCGGGACAGACTACAAGAGACCCAGTACTTC
few	TRBV7-9	TRBD2	TRBJ2-1	CASSLVRAAWRELSNEQFF	TGTGCCAGCAGCTTAGTAAGGGCGGCGTGGCGGGAGTTGTCTAATGAGCAGTTCTTC
-	TRBV7-2	-	TRBJ2-7	CASSLQGAPYEQYF	TGTGCCAGCAGCTTACAAGGGGCCCCCTACGAGCAGTACTTC
few	TRBV18	TRBD2	TRBJ2-7	CASSPSGEGHEQYF	TGTGCCAGCTCACCCTCGGGGGAGGGCCACGAGCAGTACTTC
-	TRBV20-1	TRBD1	TRBJ2-7	CSSPGQGTYEQYF	TGCAGTTCACCGGGACAGGGAACCTACGAGCAGTACTTC
few	TRBV11-2	TRBD2	TRBJ2-5	CASSFKPSGSIQETQYF	TGTGCCAGCAGCTTCAAGCCTAGCGGGAGTATCCAAGAGACCCAGTACTTC
once	TRBV7-8	-	TRBJ2-7	CASSSPDRTTYEQYF	TGTGCCAGCAGCTCACCCGACAGAACGACCTACGAGCAGTACTTC
-	TRBV28	-	TRBJ1-5	CASSQGRFNQPQHF	TGTGCCAGCAGCCAGGGACGGTTCAATCAGCCCCAGCATTTT
few	TRBV7-3	TRBD2	TRBJ2-7	CASRLKRDPSYEQYF	TGTGCCAGCAGGTTAAAGCGGGATCCCTCCTACGAGCAGTACTTC
-	TRBV7-9	-	TRBJ2-6	CASSLDYISGANVLTF	TGTGCCAGCAGCTTAGACTACATCTCTGGGGCCAACGTCCTGACTTTC
once	TRBV5-1	TRBD1	TRBJ1-6	CASSYRGTGVNSPLHF	TGCGCCAGCAGCTACCGTGGGACAGGGGTCAATTCACCCCTCCACTTT
-	TRBV7-2	-	TRBJ2-3	CASSHYKSGYTDTQYF	TGTGCCAGCAGCCACTACAAGAGCGGTTACACAGATACGCAGTATTTT
few	TRBV5-1	TRBD1	TRBJ2-1	CASSLGDRGVDEQFF	TGCGCCAGCAGCTTGGGAGACAGGGGGGTCGATGAGCAGTTCTTC
-	TRBV15	-	TRBJ2-1	CATSGVGIYNEQFF	TGTGCCACCAGCGGAGTTGGCATCTACAATGAGCAGTTCTTC
few	TRBV20-1	TRBD2	TRBJ2-3	CSASWTSGTDTQYF	TGCAGTGCCTCGTGGACTAGCGGAACAGATACGCAGTATTTT
-	TRBV27	TRBD1	TRBJ1-2	CASASRLQGYYGYTF	TGTGCCAGCGCGTCCCGTTTACAGGGGTACTATGGCTACACCTTC